This passage covers 23 T cell receptor beta chains from one sample sequenced in a study of graft-versus-host responses after intestinal transplantation. Some clones are missing from TCRdb's copy, which holds only in-frame ones; the method was immunoSEQ multiplex PCR. In the table there are approximately 97,000 clones, around 91% of which are singletons. The antigens for these receptors are not known. Source: unstimulated CD4+ T cells sorted from spleen or lymph node cells, taken before transplant. All receptors come from a human donor who was the organ donor for an intestinal transplant.

The V and J genes are TRBV4-1 and TRBJ2-4; tentatively, D is TRBD2 (6 bases). Germline-derived CDR1 and CDR2 are MGHRA and YSYEKL. Trimming stripped 2 bases from V and 0 bases from J, with 14 bases between. This CDR3 comprises 17 residues. The CDR3 protein is CASSQLLAVSAKNIQYF. The CDR3 DNA follows: TGCGCCAGCAGCCAACTACTAGCCGTCTCAGCCAAAAACATTCAGTACTTC.

The chain is built from TRBV19 and TRBJ1-1; possible D gene TRBD1, 6 bases. Trimming cost V 2 bases and J 6 bases, with 13 bases left between them. Germline CDR1 is LNHDA and CDR2 is SQIVND (reference sequence). The CDR3 runs to 14 residues. The CDR3 spells CASSILGAGAEAFF. The CDR3 nucleotides are TGTGCCAGTAGTATATTGGGGGCTGGCGCTGAAGCTTTCTTT.

This rearrangement joins TRBV5-4 to TRBJ2-7, with D tentatively TRBD1 (6 bases). Looked up from germline, CDR1 is SGHNT and CDR2 is YYREEE (reference sequence). The V end was cut by 0 bases, the J end by 3 bases, with 10 bases between. This CDR3 is 14 amino acids long. CDR3 sequence reads: CASSLETGYYEQYF. The DNA for the CDR3 is TGTGCCAGCAGCTTGGAGACAGGCTACTACGAGCAGTACTTC.

The chain joins TRBV2 to TRBJ2-4, with 9 bases aligning to TRBD1. Germline-derived CDR1 and CDR2 are SNHLY and FYNNEI. CDR3 length: 14 residues. V lost 3 bases to trimming and J lost 8 bases; unmatched junction nucleotides: 5. The CDR3 reads CASSEDRGTDIQYF. The CDR3 DNA is TGTGCCAGCAGTGAGGACAGGGGAACAGACATTCAGTACTTC.

V is TRBV15 and J is TRBJ2-2; 9 bases fit TRBD2. J gave up 0 bases and V 1 base, and 6 bases lay outside the gene matches. Germline assignment: CDR1 LNHNV and CDR2 YYDKDF (reference sequence). There are 18 residues in the CDR3. CDR3 sequence (DNA): TGTGCCACCAGCAGAGTGCCTAGCGGGGCTTCGAACACCGGGGAGCTGTTTTTT. It specifies CATSRVPSGASNTGELFF. Based on the CDR3 plus reference TRBV15 and TRBJ2-2, the full variable domain is DAMVIQNPRYQVTQFGKPVTLSCSQTLNHNVMYWYQQKSSQAPKLLFHYYDKDFNNEADTPDNFQSRRPNTSFCFLDIRSPGLGDTAMYLCATSRVPSGASNTGELFFGEGSRLTVL.

The chain carries TRBV6-6 and TRBJ2-1; possibly TRBD2 for D (6 bases). Trimming cost V 2 bases and J 2 bases, with 10 bases left between them. CDR1 is MNHNY and CDR2 is SVGAGI in the germline V gene (reference sequence). This CDR3 region has 15 residues. Written as DNA, the CDR3 is TGTGCCAGCAGTTACCCAGGAGGGGCCTACAATGAGCAGTTCTTC. It is translated as CASSYPGGAYNEQFF.

This chain links TRBV7-8 with TRBJ2-1; 11 nucleotides agree with TRBD2. Germline CDR1 is SGHVS and CDR2 is FQNEAQ. The trim removed 5 bases at V and 10 bases at J, leaving 13 bases unmatched. The CDR3 has 16 amino acids. The CDR3 DNA reads TGTGCCAGCAGCCTGATTAGCGGGGGGGCCTCTCAAGAGCAGTTCTTC. This codes for CASSLISGGASQEQFF.

In its sample, this clone was seen once. The chain recombines TRBV4-1 with TRBJ2-3; D is perhaps TRBD2 (6 bases). The germline V gene encodes CDR1 MGHRA and CDR2 YSYEKL. The ends were cut back, 0 bases at V and 2 bases at J, with 12 bases in the middle. The CDR3 length is 16 residues. CDR3 bases: TGCGCCAGCAGCCAAGAAAGGGAGGTCCCCACAGATACGCAGTATTTT. Amino acid sequence: CASSQEREVPTDTQYF.

The chain joins TRBV5-1 to TRBJ1-6; 7 bases fit TRBD1. With 0 bases clipped from V and 4 bases from J, the junction kept 1 base outside the gene matches. This CDR3 is built from 15 residues. Germline lookup yields CDR1 SGHRS and CDR2 YFSETQ. As DNA, the CDR3 is TGCGCCAGCAGCTTGGGACAGGGATATAATTCACCCCTCCACTTT. Protein sequence: CASSLGQGYNSPLHF.

The chain uses TRBV2 and TRBJ2-7; a possible D gene is TRBD1 (6 bases). CDR1 is SNHLY and CDR2 is FYNNEI in the germline V gene. The CDR3 runs to 15 residues. The V and J ends lost 2 bases and 2 bases respectively, with 13 bases between them. Here the CDR3 reads CASSESRGGAYEQYF. DNA for the CDR3: TGTGCCAGCAGTGAAAGCAGGGGTGGGGCCTACGAGCAGTACTTC.

The genes are TRBV25-1 and TRBJ1-1, with D perhaps TRBD1 (5 bases). The CDR3 has 14 amino acids. Germline CDR1 is MGHDK and CDR2 is SYGVNS. Trimming shortened V by 1 base and J by 5 bases, and 11 bases separated the two germline ends. The CDR3 spells CASSESPGVTEAFF. CDR3 nucleotide sequence: TGTGCCAGCAGTGAATCCCCGGGGGTGACTGAAGCTTTCTTT.

This chain connects TRBV7-6 to TRBJ1-2; D unresolved. CDR1 is SGHVS and CDR2 is FNYEAQ in the germline V gene. The CDR3 runs to 14 residues. Trimming removed 1 base from V and 2 bases from J, with 8 bases in between. This CDR3 reads CASSLVAGNYGYTF. The CDR3 DNA follows: TGTGCCAGCAGCTTAGTGGCAGGCAACTATGGCTACACCTTC.

The chain is built from TRBV7-9 and TRBJ1-2; TRBD1 aligns across 7 bases. The CDR3 extends over 15 amino acids. V trimming: 4 bases; J trimming: 6 bases; junction bases outside the gene matches: 11. Germline lookup yields CDR1 SEHNR and CDR2 FQNEAQ (reference sequence). CDR3 bases: TGTGCCAGCAGCTCTATCCGTAGGGGGCGAAATGGCTACACCTTC. Translation gives CASSSIRRGRNGYTF.

The gene calls are TRBV7-9 and TRBJ2-4; 8 bases align to TRBD2. The junction had 4 bases not matched to a gene; V was cut back by 5 bases and J by 1 base. The CDR3 runs to 15 residues. The germline V gene has CDR1 SEHNR and CDR2 FQNEAQ (reference sequence). DNA for the CDR3: TGTGCCAGCAGCCCGGGGGGGCTGGCCAAAAACATTCAGTACTTC. This codes for CASSPGGLAKNIQYF.

The CDR3 coding sequence is TGCGCCAGCAGCCAAGTCTTCCGGGACAGGGGGCGCAGGACTGAAGCTTTCTTT. This codes for CASSQVFRDRGRRTEAFF. This rearrangement joins TRBV4-3 to TRBJ1-1; 12 bases match TRBD1. The CDR3 contains 18 residues. Germline V gene lookup returns CDR1 LGHNA and CDR2 YSLEER. The trim removed 1 base at V and 5 bases at J, leaving 11 bases unmatched.

The chain links TRBV5-1 to TRBJ2-7; TRBD1 is a possible D gene (5 bases). CDR3 size: 15 residues. The V end lost 7 bases, the J end lost 5 bases, and 22 bases lay between the germline ends. Germline-derived CDR1 and CDR2 are SGHRS and YFSETQ. For the CDR3, the DNA is TGCGCCAGCTCGTTTCTTGACAGTCGCGTAAACGAGCAGTACTTC. This encodes CASSFLDSRVNEQYF.

This sequence joins TRBV6-1 and TRBJ2-5; 9 bases line up with TRBD1. The closer fit of TRBJ2-7 to the DNA end suggests the J call may be wrong. Germline V lookup: CDR1 MNHNS, CDR2 SASEGT. This CDR3 is built from 15 residues. CDR3: CASSARGTGHYEQYF. CDR3 DNA sequence: TGTGCCAGCAGCGCCCGGGGGACAGGGCACTACGAGCAGTACTTC.

This rearrangement joins TRBV7-2 to TRBJ1-6; D is undetermined. CDR1 and CDR2 (germline): SGHTA, FQGNSA. The CDR3 has 15 residues. The germline V and J ends were trimmed by 1 base and 9 bases, with 13 bases remaining between them. For the CDR3, the DNA is TGTGCCAGCAGCTTAGTACCGGGTCGAGGTTCACCCCTCCACTTT. Translating gives CASSLVPGRGSPLHF.

CDR3 DNA sequence: TGTGCCAGTCCTGGGGCAGGTACCTACGAGCAGTACTTC. Translating it yields CASPGAGTYEQYF. The genes are TRBV6-5 and TRBJ2-7; the D gene is possibly TRBD1 (5 bases). This CDR3 contains 13 residues. CDR1 and CDR2 from the germline V gene are MNHEY and SVGAGI. V dropped 9 bases and J dropped 2 bases, with 14 bases sitting between them.

The genes are TRBV6-5 and TRBJ1-1; 9 nucleotides line up with TRBD1. The CDR3 is made up of 11 amino acids. After removal of 6 bases from V and 11 bases from J, the junction contained 4 bases not matched to a gene. The germline gives CDR1 MNHEY, CDR2 SVGAGI. The CDR3 DNA is TGTGCCAGCAGCGGACAGGGGAGGGCTTTCTTT. It codes for CASSGQGRAFF.

The V call is TRBV9, the J call TRBJ1-4, with 7 nucleotides matching TRBD1. Germline V gene sequence: CDR1 SGDLS, CDR2 YYNGEE. Losses at the gene ends were 1 base for V and 7 bases for J; bases not matched to a gene: 4. CDR3 length: 14 amino acids. CDR3 nucleotides: TGTGCCAGCAGCGTAACAGGGGAGGCTGAAAAACTGTTTTTT. As protein: CASSVTGEAEKLFF.

V is TRBV27 and J is TRBJ2-5, with 8 bases lining up with TRBD1. The DNA matches TRBJ2-7 better at its end, which makes the J call doubtful. The germline V gene has CDR1 MNHEY and CDR2 SMNVEV (reference sequence). There are 14 residues in the CDR3. The DNA for the CDR3 is TGTGCCAGCAGTTCTACAGGGGGCTCCTACGAGCAGTACTTC. This sequence encodes CASSSTGGSYEQYF.

This chain links TRBV27 with TRBJ2-1; D uncertain. The CDR3 contains 14 residues. Germline CDR1 is MNHEY and CDR2 is SMNVEV (reference sequence). With 3 bases removed from V and 0 bases from J, the gap between germline ends came to 6 bases. CDR3: CASSLGLSYNEQFF. DNA for the CDR3: TGTGCCAGCAGTTTGGGCCTCTCCTACAATGAGCAGTTCTTC.